Sequencing of this TCR beta chain was carried out in a study of T cell changes during pregnancy in multiple sclerosis. With 3 bases clipped from V and 2 bases from J, the junction kept 4 bases outside the gene matches. The V gene's germline CDR1 is SEHNR and CDR2 FQNEAQ (reference sequence). This CDR3 contains 15 residues. Produced via immunoSEQ multiplex PCR; TCRdb's table is partial and in-frame only. Of 40,000 to 60,000 clones listed, 90% to 95% are singletons. This specimen was CD8+ T cells from peripheral blood mononuclear cells, taken before pregnancy. The genes are TRBV7-9 and TRBJ2-7; TRBD2 agrees at 10 bases. This receptor was identified in a female donor with multiple sclerosis, enrolled in a pregnancy study. This CDR3 reads CASSFLAGATYEQYF. For the CDR3, the DNA is TGTGCCAGCAGCTTCCTAGCGGGAGCCACCTACGAGCAGTACTTC.